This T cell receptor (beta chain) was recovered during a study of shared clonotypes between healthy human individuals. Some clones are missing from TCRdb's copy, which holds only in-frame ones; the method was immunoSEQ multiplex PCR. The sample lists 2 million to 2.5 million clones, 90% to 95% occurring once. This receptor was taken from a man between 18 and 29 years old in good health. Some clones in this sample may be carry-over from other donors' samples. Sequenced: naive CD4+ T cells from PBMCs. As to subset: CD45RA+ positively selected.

CDR3 in DNA: TGTGCCAGTAGTACCAAGACAGTGGGGGCGGCCCCACCGTACACTGAAGCTTTCTTT. It translates to CASSTKTVGAAPPYTEAFF. The chain combines TRBV19 with TRBJ1-1; a possible D gene is TRBD1 (6 bases). In germline, CDR1 is LNHDA, CDR2 SQIVND (reference sequence). V was cut by 4 bases and J by 3 bases, with 27 bases left in between. The CDR3 runs to 19 residues.